The 28 T cell receptor beta chains below were found in one sample sequenced in a study of CD8 T cells in Susac syndrome. The RNA, about 0.45 to 1 ug, was put through reverse transcription using random hexamers. MiXCR, applied by TCRdb to the immunoSEQ multiplex PCR reads, yields one record per CDR3 protein. The data hold about 190,000 distinct CDR3 sequences, with roughly 95% observed a single time. Sequencing was carried out using CD4+ T cells from PBMCs. The receptors were sampled from a human donor with Susac syndrome.

V gene TRBV18 combines with J gene TRBJ2-5; 11 positions agree with TRBD2. The length of the CDR3 is 18 residues. The trim removed 3 bases at V and 1 base at J, leaving 10 bases unmatched. From germline, CDR1 is KGHSH and CDR2 LQKENI. CDR3 DNA: TGTGCCAGCTCACCGCTACCGGGGACTAGCGGAACCCAAGAGACCCAGTACTTC. Protein sequence: CASSPLPGTSGTQETQYF.

The chain uses TRBV20-1 and TRBJ2-7, with 7 bases that match TRBD2. The CDR3 length is 13 residues. Trimming at V came to 2 bases and at J to 3 bases, leaving 4 bases not matched to a gene. Germline loops: CDR1 DFQATT, CDR2 SNEGSKA (reference sequence). In DNA form, the CDR3 reads TGCAGTGCTAGACTGGCGGGGGTCTACGAGCAGTACTTC. It translates to CSARLAGVYEQYF.

This chain connects TRBV7-3 to TRBJ2-1, with 8 bases identical to TRBD2. The CDR3 length is 15 residues. CDR1 and CDR2 (germline): SGHTA, FQGTGA. Unmatched junction bases numbered 10, after V lost 5 bases and J lost 7 bases. The CDR3 nucleotides read TGTGCCAGCAGCCTCGGGGGGGCTTTGAGGAATGAGCAGTTCTTC. Residues: CASSLGGALRNEQFF. The full variable domain, in which reference TRBV7-3 and TRBJ2-1 provide the parts outside the CDR3, is GAGVSQTPSNKVTEKGKYVELRCDPISGHTALYWYRQSLGQGPEFLIYFQGTGAADDSGLPNDRFFAVRPEGSVSTLKIQRTERGDSAVYLCASSLGGALRNEQFFGPGTRLTVL.

The V call is TRBV12-3 or TRBV12-4, the J call TRBJ2-1; perhaps TRBD2 as D (6 bases). V was shortened by 7 bases and J by 4 bases, with 17 bases between the two germline ends. The CDR3 is 15 amino acids. The CDR3 nucleotides are TGTGCCAGCACTCCCACGACGGGGGTTTACAATGAGCAGTTCTTC. Protein product: CASTPTTGVYNEQFF.

The chain links TRBV5-4 to TRBJ2-1; 7 bases fit TRBD1. Germline trimming cut 9 bases from V and 6 bases from J; bases unmatched to any gene: 9. Germline V lookup: CDR1 SGHNT, CDR2 YYREEE (reference sequence). CDR3 size: 13 residues. The CDR3 protein is CAMRQGPRNEQFF. In DNA form, the CDR3 reads TGTGCCATGAGACAGGGACCCCGCAATGAGCAGTTCTTC.

The chain employs TRBV7-2 and TRBJ2-3, with D unclear. With 1 base removed from V and 0 bases from J, the gap between germline ends came to 11 bases. The germline CDR1 and CDR2 sequences are SGHTA and FQGNSA. This CDR3 has 16 residues. The chain's CDR3 is CASSLGGFTSTDTQYF. DNA of the CDR3: TGTGCCAGCAGCTTAGGAGGATTCACTAGCACAGATACGCAGTATTTT.

The chain joins TRBV4-1 to TRBJ2-7, with 7 bases that match TRBD1. The CDR3 runs to 15 residues. The junction had 4 bases not matched to a gene; V was cut back by 0 bases and J by 2 bases. Germline V lookup: CDR1 MGHRA, CDR2 YSYEKL. CDR3 sequence (DNA): TGCGCCAGCAGCCAAGAAGGGGGACAGCCCTACGAGCAGTACTTC. Translating gives CASSQEGGQPYEQYF.

The chain couples TRBV20-1 to TRBJ2-7; 7 nucleotides align to TRBD1. V lost 4 bases, J lost 6 bases, and 3 bases stayed unmatched. CDR3 length: 11 residues. Germline-derived CDR1 and CDR2 are DFQATT and SNEGSKA (reference sequence). The CDR3 nucleotides read TGCAGTGCTACGGGACAGACCGAGCAGTACTTC. Translating gives CSATGQTEQYF.

This clonotype was recorded only once. Germline is not matched at one junction end, which may reflect a read error. The chain recombines TRBV14 with TRBJ2-5; either TRBD1 or TRBD2 may fit D (5 bases each). Looked up from germline, CDR1 is SGHDN and CDR2 is FVKESK. The CDR3 spans 14 residues. The CDR3 DNA sequence: TGTGCCAGCACCCAACAGACCGGGGCTGAGACCCAGTACTTC. It encodes CASTQQTGAETQYF.

This clonotype was counted once. The V and J genes are TRBV9 and TRBJ1-6; 7 nucleotides line up with TRBD1. V was pared by 0 bases and J by 7 bases, with 7 bases of the junction left unmatched. Germline loops: CDR1 SGDLS, CDR2 YYNGEE. The CDR3 is 16 residues long. Here the CDR3 DNA reads TGTGCCAGCAGCGTAGACGCGGGACAGATCAATTCACCCCTCCACTTT. It encodes CASSVDAGQINSPLHF.

This clonotype was observed once. The CDR3 nucleotides read TGCGCCAGCAGAACCACAATCGGGACAGCTAACTATGGCTACACCTTC. Translating it yields CASRTTIGTANYGYTF. This sequence joins TRBV5-1 and TRBJ1-2; 7 bases align to TRBD1. This CDR3 spans 16 amino acids. J was trimmed by 0 bases and V by 5 bases; bases with no gene match: 10. Germline CDR1 is SGHRS and CDR2 is YFSETQ.

The gene calls are TRBV28 and TRBJ1-5; no clear D. Trimming cost V 5 bases and J 3 bases, with 5 bases left between them. From germline, CDR1 is MDHEN and CDR2 SYDVKM. The CDR3 is 12 residues long. CDR3: CASSRSNQPQHF. The CDR3 DNA is TGTGCCAGCAGTCGATCCAATCAGCCCCAGCATTTT.

The CDR3 is CASSHPNQPQHF. The CDR3 DNA is TGTGCCAGCAGTCACCCTAATCAGCCCCAGCATTTT. The chain employs TRBV27 and TRBJ1-5; D gene unclear. Trimming pared 5 bases from V and 4 bases from J, leaving 6 bases between. The CDR3 runs 12 residues. Germline CDR1 reads MNHEY; CDR2 reads SMNVEV (reference sequence).

This clonotype showed up just once. V gene TRBV7-2 combines with J gene TRBJ2-7; the match to TRBD1 covers 7 bases. This CDR3 region has 16 residues. CDR1 is SGHTA and CDR2 is FQGNSA in the germline V gene. Trimming removed 5 bases from V and 1 base from J; junction bases left unmatched: 11. The CDR3, as DNA: TGTGCCAGCAGCCTAGTATCAGGGGGACCATCCTACGAGCAGTACTTC. Translation: CASSLVSGGPSYEQYF.

The table lists this clonotype with a count of one. The chain couples TRBV3-1 to TRBJ2-3, with D hard to call. V was pared by 0 bases and J by 2 bases, with 12 bases between. This CDR3 contains 16 residues. The germline CDR1 and CDR2 sequences are LGHDT and YNNKEL (reference sequence). The DNA of the CDR3 is TGTGCCAGCAGCCAAGATATAGGTGGCAACACAGATACGCAGTATTTT. Encoded protein: CASSQDIGGNTDTQYF.

V usage is TRBV27 and J usage is TRBJ1-5; TRBD1 might be the D (5 bases). CDR1 and CDR2 (germline): MNHEY, SMNVEV (reference sequence). The CDR3 is 13 amino acids. Trimming took off 5 bases at V and 4 bases at J, with 9 bases between the two ends. The CDR3 DNA reads TGTGCCAGCAGTCCGACAGCAAATCAGCCCCAGCATTTT. It encodes CASSPTANQPQHF.

The chain uses TRBV20-1 and TRBJ1-2; D is uncertain. Trimming removed 1 base from V and 3 bases from J, with 9 bases in between. CDR3 length: 13 amino acids. In germline, CDR1 is DFQATT, CDR2 SNEGSKA (reference sequence). CDR3 sequence reads: CSARGQTDYGYTF. In nucleotides, the CDR3 is TGCAGTGCTAGAGGTCAGACCGACTATGGCTACACCTTC.

This clonotype was seen a single time. The chain carries TRBV9 and TRBJ2-1; perhaps TRBD2 as D (5 bases). V was pared by 1 base and J by 5 bases, with 13 bases between. Germline CDR1 is SGDLS and CDR2 is YYNGEE. CDR3 length equals 15 residues. CDR3 residues: CASSVLALPNNEQFF. In nucleotides, the CDR3 is TGTGCCAGCAGCGTACTAGCATTACCAAACAATGAGCAGTTCTTC.

The rearrangement links TRBV29-1 to TRBJ1-1; a possible D gene is TRBD1 (5 bases). Looked up from germline, CDR1 is SQVTM and CDR2 is ANQGSEA. The length of the CDR3 is 14 residues. Trimming took off 6 bases at V and 0 bases at J, with 14 bases between the two ends. CDR3 sequence (DNA): TGCAGCGTGGGACGTCTCCTCATGAACACTGAAGCTTTCTTT. Protein product: CSVGRLLMNTEAFF.

The chain is built from TRBV20-1 and TRBJ2-7; D gene unclear. The CDR3 spans 13 residues. Trimming stripped 1 base from V and 0 bases from J, with 7 bases between. Germline lookup yields CDR1 DFQATT and CDR2 SNEGSKA (reference sequence). The CDR3: CSARGLRSYEQYF. As DNA, the CDR3 is TGCAGTGCTAGAGGTCTCCGCTCCTACGAGCAGTACTTC.

The chain couples TRBV28 to TRBJ2-3, with TRBD2 identical over 10 bases. Germline assignment: CDR1 MDHEN and CDR2 SYDVKM. The CDR3 is 17 amino acids. J lost 6 bases, V lost 2 bases, and 11 bases had no gene match. CDR3 loop: CASSLGLAVVAGDTQYF. DNA for the CDR3: TGTGCCAGCAGTTTAGGACTAGCGGTCGTCGCTGGGGATACGCAGTATTTT.

The chain employs TRBV7-2 and TRBJ2-5; TRBD1 aligns across 9 bases. Germline values: CDR1 SGHTA, CDR2 FQGNSA. This CDR3 is built from 15 residues. V dropped 3 bases and J dropped 2; count of bases not matched to a gene: 4. DNA for the CDR3: TGTGCCAGCAGCTTCGACGGGACAGGGCAAGAGACCCAGTACTTC. Amino acid sequence: CASSFDGTGQETQYF.

The rearrangement joins TRBV9 to TRBJ1-5; no firm D call. The CDR3 contains 12 residues. V was pared by 0 bases and J by 5 bases, with 3 bases between. CDR1 and CDR2 (germline): SGDLS, YYNGEE. The CDR3 DNA is TGTGCCAGCAGCGTAGACGATCAGCCCCAGCATTTT. Amino acids: CASSVDDQPQHF.

V gene TRBV27 combines with J gene TRBJ2-7; TRBD2 matches 7 bases. This CDR3 comprises 14 residues. CDR1 is MNHEY, CDR2 SMNVEV, per germline (reference sequence). Trimming at V came to 5 bases and at J to 0 bases, leaving 4 bases not matched to a gene. In DNA, the CDR3 is TGTGCCAGCAGTAGAGCGGGGCTCTCCTACGAGCAGTACTTC. Amino acids: CASSRAGLSYEQYF.

DNA for the CDR3: TGTGCCAGTAGTATGAACAGGGATTACGAGCAGTACTTC. Translated: CASSMNRDYEQYF. V and J are TRBV19 and TRBJ2-7; D perhaps matches TRBD1 (6 bases). CDR1 LNHDA and CDR2 SQIVND come from the germline V gene (reference sequence). This CDR3 comprises 13 residues. The V end lost 3 bases, the J end lost 4 bases, and 10 bases lay between the germline ends. Variable domain in full (rest from reference TRBV19 and TRBJ2-7): DGGITQSPKYLFRKEGQNVTLSCEQNLNHDAMYWYRQDPGQGLRLIYYSQIVNDFQKGDIAEGYSVSREKKESFPLTVTSAQKNPTAFYLCASSMNRDYEQYFGPGTRLTVT.

CDR3 in DNA: TGTGCCAGCAGCCAAGGGGACAAGTTTGGGAATGGCTACACCTTC. As protein: CASSQGDKFGNGYTF. J is TRBJ1-2 and V is TRBV3-1; a possible D gene is TRBD1 (6 bases). V lost 1 base, J lost 6 bases, and 15 bases lay in between. The CDR3 consists of 15 residues. CDR1 LGHDT and CDR2 YNNKEL come from the germline V gene (reference sequence).

This rearrangement joins TRBV5-4 to TRBJ2-7; D is undetermined. The germline CDR1 and CDR2 sequences are SGHNT and YYREEE (reference sequence). The CDR3 is 11 residues long. Trimming cost V 1 base and J 5 bases, with 4 bases left between them. CDR3 amino acids: CASSLTHEQYF. In nucleotides, the CDR3 is TGTGCCAGCAGCTTGACCCACGAGCAGTACTTC.

The genes are TRBV4-2 and TRBJ1-1; D not resolved. Between the trimmed V and J ends, which lost 4 bases and 1 base, there was a span of 7 bases. The germline V gene encodes CDR1 LGHNA and CDR2 YNFKEQ. The CDR3 has 13 residues. CDR3 sequence reads: CASSRGWNTEAFF. CDR3 nucleotides: TGTGCCAGCAGCCGCGGGTGGAACACTGAAGCTTTCTTT.